The TCR beta chain described here comes from a study of regulatory T cells in long-lasting Graves disease. This CDR3 comprises 13 residues. The V end lost 4 bases, the J end lost 7 bases, and 14 bases lay between the germline ends. CDR1 and CDR2 from the germline V gene are SGHNT and YYREEE (reference sequence). Time point in this sample: persistent/refractory GD, antithyroid drugs over 5 years with positive TRAb. The TCR library was made from RNA extracted from PBMCs. Libraries of TCR beta came from iRepertoire HTBI primers plus Arm-PCR of CDR3 regions. MiXCR was run by TCRdb on the multiplex PCR reads, yielding one entry per CDR3 protein. The profile shows about 470,000 distinct CDR3 sequences, roughly a fifth of them singletons.

This receptor was obtained from a female donor with Graves disease. The specimen was peripheral blood mononuclear cells (PBMCs), collected when the disease was refractory, from a patient treated with antithyroid drugs. The V call is TRBV5-4, the J call TRBJ1-1; D not resolved. CDR3 sequence reads: CASSLGLTGEAFF. CDR3 sequence (DNA): TGTGCCAGCAGCCTTGGCTTAACGGGTGAAGCTTTCTTT.